Sequencing of this T cell receptor (beta chain) was carried out in a study of T cells in Graves' hyperthyroidism and ophthalmopathy. General study results and limits: In the blood, most expanded thyroid clonotypes above 0.001 appeared as well. Before onset, by a median of 6.5 months, the model predicted ophthalmopathy.

Template material for amplifying TCR beta CDR3 regions consisted of RNA transcripts. TCR CDR3 regions were first amplified by RT-PCR with HTBI primers. Each CDR3 protein is one row after TCRdb ran MiXCR on the multiplex PCR reads. The sample carries about 560,000 distinct CDR3 sequences, 16% recorded once. In its sample, this clonotype was seen a few times. The antigen is undetermined. A much larger clone differs from this one at a single base, so this may be a read error. As the CDR3 is not closed by the conserved phenylalanine or tryptophan, this likely results from a read error. Germline V gives CDR1 DFQATT, CDR2 SNEGSKA (reference sequence). The CDR3 runs 16 residues. Trimming at V came to 0 bases and at J to 5 bases, leaving 8 bases not matched to a gene.

The V call is TRBV20-1, the J call TRBJ2-1, with TRBD2 matching over 9 bases. The clonotype originates from a woman aged 18-35 years with Graves' hyperthyroidism. Sequencing input: blood. CDR3: CSARDAAGGWDNEQFL. CDR3 bases: TGCAGTGCTAGAGATGCAGCGGGGGGATGGGACAATGAGCAGTTCCTC.